The entry below gives a single TCR beta chain sequence along with its context. The data derive from a study of blood T cell repertoires in COVID-19. Study context: Some COVID-19 samples were acute and others convalescent; all came from the United States, Italy and Spain.

The germline CDR1 and CDR2 sequences are SEHNR and FQNEAQ (reference sequence). This CDR3 comprises 17 residues. V lost 4 bases and J lost 2; bases outside the gene matches: 7. Clones were sequenced by immunoSEQ multiplex PCR, and TCRdb holds only the in-frame ones, with some missing. The data contain approximately 99,000 clones, approximately 80% of them singletons. Sequences were obtained from peripheral blood. This rearrangement joins TRBV7-9 to TRBJ2-3, with TRBD2 identical over 12 bases. This TCR derives from a woman in her 70s with acute or convalescent COVID-19. For the CDR3, the DNA is TGTGCCAGCAGCTCCGGACTAGCGGGATCCAACACAGATACGCAGTATTTT. Translating gives CASSSGLAGSNTDTQYF. Full variable domain (outside the CDR3, taken from reference TRBV7-9 and TRBJ2-3): DTGVSQNPRHKITKRGQNVTFRCDPISEHNRLYWYRQTLGQGPEFLTYFQNEAQLEKSRLLSDRFSAERPKGSFSTLEIQRTEQGDSAMYLCASSSGLAGSNTDTQYFGPGTRLTVL.